There are many counts of the clone carrying this T cell receptor (beta chain). The data were taken from a study of HIV-infected patients and healthy controls. TCRdb re-called the 5' RACE reads with MiXCR, one entry per CDR3 protein. The table has almost 65,000 distinct CDR3 sequences, approximately 21% seen once. The length of the CDR3 is 13 residues. Between the trimmed V and J ends, which lost 4 bases and 0 bases, there was a span of 9 bases. Germline values: CDR1 SQVTM, CDR2 ANQGSEA. The clonotype was recovered from a human donor in good health. The rearrangement links TRBV29-1 to TRBJ1-1; D gene uncertain. Sequencing input: CD4+ T cells from blood. The CDR3 loop is CSVVRQMNTEAFF. CDR3 coding DNA: TGCAGCGTTGTACGGCAGATGAACACTGAAGCTTTCTTT.